Each of the 29 T cell receptor beta chains below was sequenced from the same sample in a study of blood T cell repertoires in COVID-19. Assay used: immunoSEQ multiplex PCR; TCRdb lists only in-frame clones, some missing. The repertoire holds about 440,000 clones, with about 85% as singletons. Sequencing was carried out using PBMCs or T cells enriched from blood (not recorded which). Source of these receptors: a woman under 30 with acute COVID-19.

The chain uses TRBV5-6 and TRBJ2-5; 8 nucleotides line up with TRBD1. The germline V gene encodes CDR1 SGHDT and CDR2 YYEEEE. V dropped 4 bases and J dropped 5; count of bases not matched to a gene: 7. The CDR3 has 14 amino acids. CDR3 loop: CASSHRGNVETQYF. The CDR3 DNA sequence: TGTGCCAGCAGCCACAGGGGGAATGTTGAGACCCAGTACTTC.

Only one count was recorded for this clone. The CDR3 loop is CASSQVNQRVSMNTEAFF. In DNA, the CDR3 is TGTGCCAGCAGCCAAGTCAACCAACGGGTGTCCATGAACACTGAAGCTTTCTTT. The chain is built from TRBV3-1 (or the pseudogene TRBV3-2) and TRBJ1-1; D is undetermined. Germline CDR1 reads LGHDT; CDR2 reads YNNKEL (reference sequence). The CDR3 extends over 18 amino acids. Between the trimmed V and J ends, which lost 1 base and 0 bases, there was a span of 18 bases.

The chain uses TRBV6-1 and TRBJ1-5, with D uncertain. Trimming took 2 bases from V and 3 from J, leaving 14 bases between them. Germline V CDR1 and CDR2: MNHNS, SASEGT. This CDR3 region has 16 residues. CDR3 DNA: TGTGCCAGCAGTGAAAAGAGAGGAGCGGCCAATCAGCCCCAGCATTTT. This translates into CASSEKRGAANQPQHF.

CDR3 in DNA: TGTGCCAGCAGTGTGGGACTAGCGGGAGGGAATGAGCAGTTCTTC. It specifies CASSVGLAGGNEQFF. The rearrangement links TRBV5-4 to TRBJ2-1, with 16 bases lining up with TRBD2. J lost 7 bases, V lost 5 bases, and 3 bases had no gene match. The CDR3 totals 15 residues. CDR1 is SGHNT, CDR2 YYREEE, per germline (reference sequence). Combining the CDR3 with reference TRBV5-4 and TRBJ2-1 gives the whole variable domain ETGVTQSPTHLIKTRGQQVTLRCSSQSGHNTVSWYQQALGQGPQFIFQYYREEENGRGNFPPRFSGLQFPNYSSELNVNALELDDSALYLCASSVGLAGGNEQFFGPGTRLTVL.

The chain employs TRBV3-1 (or the pseudogene TRBV3-2) and TRBJ2-3, with D possibly matching TRBD2 (6 bases). Trimming pared 6 bases from V and 2 bases from J, leaving 15 bases between. This CDR3 has 15 residues. CDR1 and CDR2 (germline): LGHDT, YNNKEL (reference sequence). In DNA form, the CDR3 reads TGTGCCAGCAGAGGGACGGGGACTTACACAGATACGCAGTATTTT. Translated, it gives CASRGTGTYTDTQYF.

This clone has only one observation. This chain uses TRBV4-1 with TRBJ1-2; D is ambiguous. The length of the CDR3 is 12 residues. The V and J ends lost 1 base and 6 bases respectively, with 6 bases between them. Germline V CDR1 and CDR2: MGHRA, YSYEKL. For the CDR3, the DNA is TGCGCCAGCAGCCAAGTTCCGGATGGCTACACCTTC. Translated, it gives CASSQVPDGYTF.

The rearrangement joins TRBV4-1 to TRBJ1-5; D gene unclear. CDR3 length: 14 amino acids. Germline values: CDR1 MGHRA, CDR2 YSYEKL. Trimming left V 3 bases short and J 0 bases short, with 6 bases between. DNA of the CDR3: TGCGCCAGCAGCCATTCAGGTAGCAATCAGCCCCAGCATTTT. This sequence encodes CASSHSGSNQPQHF.

The V and J genes are TRBV25-1 and TRBJ2-7; D might be TRBD2 (5 bases). Trimming cost V 5 bases and J 0 bases, with 8 bases left between them. This CDR3 comprises 13 residues. The germline gives CDR1 MGHDK, CDR2 SYGVNS. The CDR3 spells CASSTGNSYEQYF. The DNA of the CDR3 is TGTGCCAGCAGTACCGGGAACTCCTACGAGCAGTACTTC.

The chain links TRBV4-1 to TRBJ1-1; the D is unclear. The CDR3 extends over 14 amino acids. V was cut by 0 bases and J by 8 bases, with 13 bases left in between. Per the germline V gene, CDR1 is MGHRA and CDR2 is YSYEKL. The CDR3 is CASSQDAEGREAFF. CDR3 nucleotides: TGCGCCAGCAGCCAAGATGCCGAAGGGAGGGAAGCTTTCTTT.

This chain uses TRBV5-1 with TRBJ2-3; 8 bases align to TRBD2. The germline gives CDR1 SGHRS, CDR2 YFSETQ. The CDR3 sequence is 14 residues long. Trimming removed 7 bases from V and 6 bases from J; junction bases left unmatched: 10. Here the CDR3 reads CASSNGGAADTQYF. The DNA of the CDR3 is TGCGCCAGCTCTAACGGGGGGGCAGCGGATACGCAGTATTTT.

The chain employs TRBV7-9 and TRBJ2-7; 8 bases match TRBD2. CDR3 length: 18 amino acids. The germline V gene has CDR1 SEHNR and CDR2 FQNEAQ (reference sequence). Trimming at V came to 1 base and at J to 3 bases, leaving 14 bases not matched to a gene. In DNA form, the CDR3 reads TGTGCCAGCAGCTTAGTTTGGACGGGAGGGAGGATCAGCTACGAGCAGTACTTC. The encoded protein is CASSLVWTGGRISYEQYF.

This chain joins TRBV5-1 and TRBJ2-3; 7 bases line up with TRBD1. The J segment lost 4 bases and the V segment lost 1 base, leaving 6 bases of the junction unmatched. Germline V CDR1 and CDR2: SGHRS, YFSETQ. This CDR3 is 15 amino acids long. In nucleotides, the CDR3 is TGCGCCAGCAGCTTGAGTAAGGGGGCCTCAGATACGCAGTATTTT. Its protein is CASSLSKGASDTQYF.

The chain recombines TRBV10-3 with TRBJ2-3; TRBD2 aligns across 10 bases. Losses at the gene ends were 6 bases for V and 3 bases for J; bases not matched to a gene: 6. Germline CDR1 ENHRY, CDR2 SYGVKD. The CDR3 spans 15 residues. CDR3 sequence (DNA): TGTGCCATCAGCCCTAGCGGGAGTCGGACAGATACGCAGTATTTT. Translating gives CAISPSGSRTDTQYF.

The chain links TRBV28 to TRBJ1-4; 7 nucleotides align to TRBD1. The V segment lost 5 bases and the J segment 8 bases; nucleotides outside the gene matches: 14. Germline V gene sequence: CDR1 MDHEN, CDR2 SYDVKM. The CDR3 is made up of 16 amino acids. The CDR3 DNA sequence: TGTGCCAGCAGTGACAGGGAAGTCGAAAGAGGCGAAAAACTGTTTTTT. It yields the protein CASSDREVERGEKLFF.

This chain joins TRBV19 and TRBJ1-4; D is unresolved. Germline assignment: CDR1 LNHDA and CDR2 SQIVND (reference sequence). The V end was cut by 8 bases, the J end by 0 bases, with 10 bases between. This CDR3 is 14 amino acids long. Here the CDR3 reads CASSLPPTNEKLFF. DNA of the CDR3: TGTGCCAGTTCTCTACCTCCAACTAATGAAAAACTGTTTTTT.

The chain joins TRBV2 to TRBJ2-3; 10 nucleotides match TRBD1. V lost 8 bases to trimming and J lost 3 bases; unmatched junction nucleotides: 5. Germline assignment: CDR1 SNHLY and CDR2 FYNNEI. The CDR3 sequence is 14 residues long. CDR3 protein: CASQRTGGTDTQYF. The DNA for the CDR3 is TGTGCCAGCCAAAGGACAGGGGGAACAGATACGCAGTATTTT.

This clone was detected only a few times. The V gene is TRBV7-3, the J gene TRBJ2-7; D remains unclear. The CDR3 length is 13 residues. CDR1 is SGHTA and CDR2 is FQGTGA in the germline V gene. V lost 3 bases and J lost 1, with 7 bases in between. CDR3 sequence (DNA): TGTGCCAGCAGCTTGGGCAAATCCTACGAGCAGTACTTC. This translates into CASSLGKSYEQYF.

The chain combines TRBV4-2 with TRBJ1-1; D not resolved. V was clipped by 4 bases and J by 5 bases, with 14 bases between them. Germline V gene lookup returns CDR1 LGHNA and CDR2 YNFKEQ. The CDR3 has 14 residues. The CDR3 protein is CASSPYHVGTEAFF. Written as DNA, the CDR3 is TGTGCCAGCAGCCCATACCATGTCGGGACTGAAGCTTTCTTT.

The rearrangement links TRBV5-6 to TRBJ2-2; 9 bases match TRBD1. Germline trimming cut 4 bases from V and 4 bases from J; bases unmatched to any gene: 8. The CDR3 covers 16 residues. The V gene's germline CDR1 is SGHDT and CDR2 YYEEEE. The CDR3 reads CASSRRTGVSTGELFF. The CDR3 region has the DNA TGTGCCAGCAGCCGCCGGACAGGGGTCAGCACCGGGGAGCTGTTTTTT.

This clone is a singleton in its sample. The chain employs TRBV6-2 or TRBV6-3 and TRBJ2-5; D might be TRBD2 (6 bases). The length of the CDR3 is 16 residues. Germline V gene sequence: CDR1 MNHEY, CDR2 SVGEGT. The V and J ends lost 6 bases and 3 bases respectively, with 20 bases between them. For the CDR3, the DNA is TGTGCCAGCAGCCAATCGTGGGTGGGGGGAGAAGAGACCCAGTACTTC. This sequence encodes CASSQSWVGGEETQYF.

The chain links TRBV5-4 to TRBJ1-6; the D is unclear. Between the trimmed V and J ends, which lost 4 bases and 5 bases, there was a span of 16 bases. CDR1 is SGHNT and CDR2 is YYREEE in the germline V gene (reference sequence). The CDR3 sequence is 16 residues long. This CDR3 reads CASSPRGQPHNSPLHF. CDR3 in DNA: TGTGCCAGCAGCCCCCGAGGGCAACCACATAATTCACCCCTCCACTTT.

The sample holds a few counts of this clone. Written as DNA, the CDR3 is TGTGCCAGCAGCGTAGGCGAGGTACTTGGAAACACCATATATTTT. Translated, it gives CASSVGEVLGNTIYF. The chain uses TRBV9 and TRBJ1-3, with no clear D. CDR3 size: 15 residues. The germline V gene encodes CDR1 SGDLS and CDR2 YYNGEE. Trimming pared 0 bases from V and 3 bases from J, leaving 10 bases between.

V is TRBV6-1 and J is TRBJ1-5; D is possibly TRBD1 (5 bases). The length of the CDR3 is 16 residues. Looked up from germline, CDR1 is MNHNS and CDR2 is SASEGT. The V end was cut by 2 bases, the J end by 0 bases, with 11 bases between. For the CDR3, the DNA is TGTGCCAGCAGTGAAAGGTTCAGGGATAGCAATCAGCCCCAGCATTTT. Translation gives CASSERFRDSNQPQHF.

This chain links TRBV19 with TRBJ1-5; 8 bases align to TRBD1. V was pared by 7 bases and J by 5 bases, with 16 bases of the junction left unmatched. There are 17 residues in the CDR3. CDR1 is LNHDA and CDR2 is SQIVND in the germline V gene (reference sequence). The CDR3 protein is CASMARQGLHDYQPQHF. CDR3 nucleotides: TGTGCCAGTATGGCCAGACAGGGGCTTCATGACTATCAGCCCCAGCATTTT.

The V call is TRBV30, the J call TRBJ2-7; 9 positions match TRBD1. CDR1 GTSNPN and CDR2 SVGIG come from the germline V gene (reference sequence). The V segment lost 2 bases and the J segment 4 bases; nucleotides outside the gene matches: 18. This CDR3 spans 18 amino acids. This CDR3 is CAWSPPLQFKGQGYEQYF. The CDR3 coding sequence is TGTGCCTGGAGTCCTCCTTTACAGTTTAAGGGACAGGGTTACGAGCAGTACTTC.

The gene calls are TRBV12-2 and TRBJ2-2; the D call of TRBD2 is as the table states it, not checked on the DNA. TRBV12-2 is tagged as a pseudogene. The CDR3 covers 19 residues. The CDR3 loop is CASRLKGPQLAGRGGELFF. The CDR3, as DNA: TGTGCAAGTCGACTTAAGGGCCCGCAGCTAGCGGGCCGTGGCGGGGAGCTGTTTTTT.

The V call is TRBV27, the J call TRBJ1-1; possibly TRBD1 for D (5 bases). CDR1 MNHEY and CDR2 SMNVEV come from the germline V gene (reference sequence). There are 11 residues in the CDR3. Trimming removed 6 bases at V and 4 bases at J, with 6 bases between. CDR3 residues: CASSDSTEAFF. The CDR3 DNA is TGTGCCAGCAGCGACAGCACTGAAGCTTTCTTT.

The chain employs TRBV27 and TRBJ1-2; D ambiguous. Germline values: CDR1 MNHEY, CDR2 SMNVEV (reference sequence). V was clipped by 3 bases and J by 7 bases, with 12 bases between them. CDR3 size: 13 residues. The chain's CDR3 is CASSFWRDGGYTF. The CDR3 nucleotides read TGTGCCAGCAGTTTTTGGAGGGATGGTGGCTACACCTTC.

This sequence joins TRBV9 and TRBJ2-2; 8 bases match TRBD2. CDR1 is SGDLS, CDR2 YYNGEE, per germline. CDR3 length equals 14 residues. The junction had 2 bases not matched to a gene; V was cut back by 6 bases and J by 1 base. The CDR3 sequence is CASTSGRNTGELFF. CDR3 sequence (DNA): TGTGCCAGCACAAGCGGGAGGAACACCGGGGAGCTGTTTTTT.